This T cell receptor (beta chain) derives from a study of T cell changes during pregnancy in multiple sclerosis. Here immunoSEQ multiplex PCR was the method, and the copy in TCRdb shows in-frame clones only, minus some. Seen here are around 83,000 clones, 85% to 95% observed once, and the top ten hold around 0.45%. The sequence was obtained from a female donor with multiple sclerosis, enrolled in a pregnancy study. This specimen was CD4+ T cells from peripheral blood mononuclear cells, taken in the second trimester of pregnancy.

In DNA, the CDR3 is TGTGCCAGCGGAAGTTTAGAGGCAGATACGCAGTATTTT. Amino acid sequence: CASGSLEADTQYF. This rearrangement joins TRBV2 to TRBJ2-3; D gene unclear. V was cut by 8 bases and J by 4 bases, with 13 bases left in between. This CDR3 contains 13 residues. CDR1 and CDR2 (germline): SNHLY, FYNNEI.